This T cell receptor beta chain emerged from a study of cytomegalovirus exposure and HLA in healthy donors. Across the whole study: Later, an analysis reported that the 110 or so validation repertoires had used the same platform as the 500 to 800 first-cohort repertoires. The study's findings and limits: Most TCR sequences were seen very rarely across donors, but some public TCRs occurred in many. A later analysis found first-cohort TCR clusters tended to co-occur in the 90 to 150 validation repertoires. Published work reported that the classifier diagnosed cytomegalovirus status with high specificity and sensitivity.

Sequenced by immunoSEQ multiplex PCR; TCRdb stores in-frame clones only, minus some. The repertoire includes about 160,000 clones, roughly 86% of them detected once, and 4.2% sits in the top ten. Trimming took 1 base from V and 1 from J; bases not matched to a gene: 2. CDR1 and CDR2 (germline): MGHDK, SYGVNS. CDR3 length: 15 amino acids. As regards this clone: Its antigen is not identified.

The origin of this receptor is a man aged 18 to 29 in good health and CMV-seropositive. The chain has TRBV25-1 and TRBJ2-3, with TRBD1 identical over 7 bases. The specimen was PBMCs. This CDR3 is CASSELGQGTDTQYF. The CDR3 nucleotides read TGTGCCAGCAGTGAATTAGGACAGGGCACAGATACGCAGTATTTT. The variable domain in full, completed from reference TRBV25-1 and TRBJ2-3, reads EADIYQTPRYLVIGTGKKITLECSQTMGHDKMYWYQQDPGMELHLIHYSYGVNSTEKGDLSSESTVSRIRTEHFPLTLESARPSHTSQYLCASSELGQGTDTQYFGPGTRLTVL.